This TCR beta chain was found in a study of Ad26.COV2.S vaccination and SARS-CoV-2 variants. TCRdb's table, derived via immunoSEQ multiplex PCR, lists solely in-frame clones and lacks some. Among roughly 92,000 clones listed, about four fifths were seen once. Details on this clone: The antigen is unknown.

Broader study findings: Reported findings describe substantial breadth in spike-specific CD8+ and CD4+ T cell responses following vaccination. Participants given vaccine showed non-spike TCR breadth similar to that of placebo recipients.

From germline, CDR1 is MDHEN and CDR2 SYDVKM. CDR3 length equals 12 residues. Trimming shortened V by 5 bases and J by 5 bases, and 10 bases separated the two germline ends. The receptor's source is a human donor who had recovered from COVID-19. The chain couples TRBV28 to TRBJ2-7; D is ambiguous. The sample here was peripheral blood, taken after recovery from COVID-19. In nucleotides, the CDR3 is TGTGCCAGCAGTGTACGACTGAACGAGCAGTACTTC. Its protein is CASSVRLNEQYF.